Following are 27 T cell receptor beta chains from one sample sequenced in a study of PD-L1 blockade in urothelial cancer. Here immunoSEQ multiplex PCR was the method, and the copy in TCRdb shows in-frame clones only, minus some. The table shows 11,000 to 15,000 clones, with 85% to 90% occurring only once. The sample here was PBMCs, taken around atezolizumab (anti-PD-L1) treatment. The receptors shown here come from an older man with urothelial cancer.

This clone appeared a single time. V is TRBV7-9 and J is TRBJ2-3, with a possible D match to TRBD1 (6 bases). The CDR3 extends over 16 amino acids. V was shortened by 5 bases and J by 7 bases, with 22 bases between the two germline ends. The germline V gene has CDR1 SEHNR and CDR2 FQNEAQ (reference sequence). CDR3 coding DNA: TGTGCCAGCAGCACAGGGTCCAGCAGTGCTAGGTATACGCAGTATTTT. Its protein is CASSTGSSSARYTQYF. The whole variable domain, remainder taken from reference TRBV7-9 and TRBJ2-3, is DTGVSQNPRHKITKRGQNVTFRCDPISEHNRLYWYRQTLGQGPEFLTYFQNEAQLEKSRLLSDRFSAERPKGSFSTLEIQRTEQGDSAMYLCASSTGSSSARYTQYFGPGTRLTVL.

V gene TRBV14 combines with J gene TRBJ2-5; D not certain. The CDR3 is 14 amino acids. V was pared by 1 base and J by 2 bases, with 8 bases between. Germline CDR1 reads SGHDN; CDR2 reads FVKESK. CDR3 region: CASSQGGPQETQYF. The CDR3 DNA is TGTGCCAGCAGCCAAGGTGGGCCACAAGAGACCCAGTACTTC.

The chain uses TRBV27 and TRBJ2-7, with D perhaps matching TRBD2 (5 bases). This CDR3 region has 13 residues. The germline V gene encodes CDR1 MNHEY and CDR2 SMNVEV (reference sequence). Trimming stripped 8 bases from V and 3 bases from J, with 14 bases between. CDR3 DNA sequence: TGTGCCAGCCACCCTCAAGGGAGCTACGAGCAGTACTTC. Translating it yields CASHPQGSYEQYF.

This chain connects TRBV14 to TRBJ2-7; the D is unclear. Germline V lookup: CDR1 SGHDN, CDR2 FVKESK. Between the trimmed V and J ends, which lost 1 base and 6 bases, there was a span of 4 bases. CDR3 length equals 11 residues. The CDR3 spells CASSQGLEQYF. In nucleotides, the CDR3 is TGTGCCAGCAGCCAAGGGCTCGAGCAGTACTTC.

V and J are TRBV5-1 and TRBJ1-4; weak D call: TRBD1 (5 bases). The CDR3 loop spans 14 amino acids. Germline CDR1 is SGHRS and CDR2 is YFSETQ. The germline V and J ends were trimmed by 6 bases and 8 bases, with 17 bases remaining between them. DNA of the CDR3: TGCGCCAGCAACCCTGCGGGGGTAGGCGAAAAACTGTTTTTT. Translated, it gives CASNPAGVGEKLFF.

The chain has TRBV5-1 and TRBJ2-7; D perhaps matches TRBD1 (6 bases). In germline, CDR1 is SGHRS, CDR2 YFSETQ. Trimming stripped 0 bases from V and 5 bases from J, with 15 bases between. The CDR3 sequence is 15 residues long. Here the CDR3 DNA reads TGCGCCAGCAGCTTGGTAGGGGGTTCGTTTGACGAGCAGTACTTC. Protein sequence: CASSLVGGSFDEQYF.

As regards this clone: A junction end diverges from the germline sequence, so it may reflect a read error. The V call is TRBV2, the J call TRBJ2-3; 9 bases agree with TRBD1. Germline V lookup: CDR1 SNHLY, CDR2 FYNNEI. The CDR3 runs 12 residues. The CDR3, as DNA: TGTGCCAGCCAGGACAGGGGTCCGGGTACCGATTTT. This translates into CASQDRGPGTDF.

The V gene is TRBV29-1, the J gene TRBJ2-1, with 11 bases aligning to TRBD1. V was pared by 6 bases and J by 5 bases, with 9 bases of the junction left unmatched. The CDR3 is made up of 15 amino acids. Germline-derived CDR1 and CDR2 are SQVTM and ANQGSEA. The chain's CDR3 is CSVQIWDRGNNEQFF. The DNA for the CDR3 is TGCAGCGTCCAAATCTGGGACAGGGGGAACAATGAGCAGTTCTTC.

About this clone itself: Lacking the conserved final phenylalanine or tryptophan, this CDR3 likely reflects a read error. The DNA is left out, because the CDR3 cannot be placed on it with certainty; the CDR3 is given as TCRdb lists it. The chain links TRBV9 to TRBJ2-3; the D call in the table, TRBD2, was not verified against the DNA. Germline CDR1 reads SGDLS; CDR2 reads YYNGEE. A total of 11 residues make up the CDR3, ends included. This chain's CDR3 is CASSEEKKRTN.

The chain joins TRBV5-1 to TRBJ2-6, with a weak D call TRBD1 (7 bases). Germline V gene sequence: CDR1 SGHRS, CDR2 YFSETQ. This CDR3 spans 16 amino acids. V shed 4 bases and J shed 0 bases, with 11 bases lying between them. The CDR3 DNA is TGCGCCAGCAGCGCGGGACAGATCTCTGGGGCCAACGTCCTGACTTTC. Translation gives CASSAGQISGANVLTF.

The V gene is TRBV6-4, the J gene TRBJ1-6, with 7 positions matching TRBD1. Germline loops: CDR1 MRHNA, CDR2 SNTAGT. This CDR3 region has 17 residues. Losses at the gene ends were 1 base for V and 11 bases for J; bases not matched to a gene: 14. CDR3 DNA sequence: TGTGCCAGCAGTGACTTGGGACAGACGTCAGTATTTGCACCCCTCCACTTT. Translating gives CASSDLGQTSVFAPLHF.

V and J are TRBV2 and TRBJ2-7; D perhaps matches TRBD2 (5 bases). CDR3 size: 13 residues. Trimming stripped 9 bases from V and 3 bases from J, with 15 bases between. Germline V gene lookup returns CDR1 SNHLY and CDR2 FYNNEI. Here the CDR3 reads CASAGINNYEQYF. The CDR3 DNA is TGTGCCAGTGCCGGGATCAATAACTACGAGCAGTACTTC.

This clone showed up just once. V usage is TRBV27 and J usage is TRBJ2-5; TRBD2 is a possible D gene (5 bases). Trimming took off 6 bases at V and 6 bases at J, with 17 bases between the two ends. Looked up from germline, CDR1 is MNHEY and CDR2 is SMNVEV (reference sequence). This CDR3 region has 14 residues. The CDR3 here is CASSQVEGWQTQYF. The CDR3 coding sequence is TGTGCCAGCAGCCAAGTTGAGGGCTGGCAGACCCAGTACTTC.

The rearrangement uses TRBV7-2 and TRBJ2-1; 11 nucleotides line up with TRBD2. The V segment lost 5 bases and the J segment 9 bases; nucleotides outside the gene matches: 9. This CDR3 has 15 residues. The V gene's germline CDR1 is SGHTA and CDR2 FQGNSA. CDR3 sequence: CASSPLSGGASEQFF. CDR3 sequence (DNA): TGTGCCAGCAGCCCCCTTAGCGGGGGGGCCTCTGAGCAGTTCTTC.

J is TRBJ1-5 and V is TRBV30, with TRBD1 matching 10 bases. CDR1 is GTSNPN, CDR2 SVGIG, per germline (reference sequence). The CDR3 sequence is 15 residues long. V lost 2 bases, J lost 8 bases, and 9 bases stayed unmatched. DNA of the CDR3: TGTGCCTGGAGTCGATCGGGACAGGGGTTCGAGCCCCAGCATTTT. Its protein is CAWSRSGQGFEPQHF. Looking up the rest from reference TRBV30 and TRBJ1-5 gives the full variable domain: SQTIHQWPATLVQPVGSPLSLECTVEGTSNPNLYWYRQAAGRGLQLLFYSVGIGQISSEVPQNLSASRPQDRQFILSSKKLLLSDSGFYLCAWSRSGQGFEPQHFGDGTRLSIL.

The chain joins TRBV5-6 to TRBJ2-2; TRBD2 matches 7 bases. The CDR3 covers 13 residues. The V gene's germline CDR1 is SGHDT and CDR2 YYEEEE. The V gene end was trimmed by 4 bases and the J gene end by 4 bases; junction bases not matched to a gene: 1. CDR3 protein: CASSPGGTGELFF. The DNA for the CDR3 is TGTGCCAGCAGCCCGGGGGGCACCGGGGAGCTGTTTTTT. The full variable domain, with the rest looked up from reference TRBV5-6 and TRBJ2-2, is DAGVTQSPTHLIKTRGQQVTLRCSPKSGHDTVSWYQQALGQGPQFIFQYYEEEERQRGNFPDRFSGHQFPNYSSELNVNALLLGDSALYLCASSPGGTGELFFGEGSRLTVL.

The V call is TRBV6-1, the J call TRBJ1-5; TRBD1 matches 8 bases. The CDR3 has 14 residues. V was clipped by 3 bases and J by 5 bases; unmatched bases: 3. CDR1 and CDR2 from the germline V gene are MNHNS and SASEGT. CDR3 sequence: CASSETGVYQPQHF. As DNA, the CDR3 is TGTGCCAGCAGTGAGACAGGGGTGTATCAGCCCCAGCATTTT.

CDR3: CASSLGGGTGIGYTF. In DNA form, the CDR3 reads TGTGCCAGCAGCTTAGGAGGCGGGACAGGCATCGGCTACACCTTC. V gene TRBV7-9 combines with J gene TRBJ1-2, with TRBD1 matching 8 bases. Germline loops: CDR1 SEHNR, CDR2 FQNEAQ (reference sequence). The length of the CDR3 is 15 residues. V shed 1 base and J 8 bases; nucleotides not matched to a gene: 9.

This clone was observed a handful of times. The genes are TRBV19 and TRBJ2-7, with 11 bases lining up with TRBD2. Germline trimming cut 8 bases from V and 6 bases from J; bases unmatched to any gene: 12. CDR3 length equals 15 residues. Germline-derived CDR1 and CDR2 are LNHDA and SQIVND (reference sequence). The DNA for the CDR3 is TGTGCCAGTGGGTCATTGACTAGCGGGGTGATCGAGCAGTACTTC. As protein: CASGSLTSGVIEQYF.

The chain links TRBV6-6 to TRBJ1-4; D call uncertain. The CDR3 contains 14 residues. Germline CDR1 is MNHNY and CDR2 is SVGAGI (reference sequence). V lost 5 bases to trimming and J lost 8 bases, with 15 bases between them. The CDR3, as DNA: TGTGCCAGCAGTCCGAGGGAGAGAGGAGAAAAACTGTTTTTT. It translates to CASSPRERGEKLFF.

The V and J genes are TRBV5-1 and TRBJ2-7; 7 bases align to TRBD1. Trimming at V came to 4 bases and at J to 6 bases, leaving 22 bases not matched to a gene. CDR1 is SGHRS and CDR2 is YFSETQ in the germline V gene. The CDR3 has 18 amino acids. CDR3 loop: CASSHQGELRLARVEQYF. The CDR3 DNA is TGCGCCAGCAGCCACCAGGGGGAGTTGAGGTTGGCGAGGGTCGAGCAGTACTTC. Using reference TRBV5-1 and TRBJ2-7 for the parts outside the CDR3, the full variable domain is KAGVTQTPRYLIKTRGQQVTLSCSPISGHRSVSWYQQTPGQGLQFLFEYFSETQRNKGNFPGRFSGRQFSNSRSEMNVSTLELGDSALYLCASSHQGELRLARVEQYFGPGTRLTVT.

This sequence joins TRBV2 and TRBJ2-5; no reliable D call. V shed 4 bases and J shed 2 bases, with 8 bases lying between them. This CDR3 region has 13 residues. The germline CDR1 and CDR2 sequences are SNHLY and FYNNEI. CDR3 sequence reads: CASSVNRQETQYF. The CDR3 nucleotides read TGTGCCAGCAGTGTAAACAGACAAGAGACCCAGTACTTC.

V and J are TRBV19 and TRBJ2-3, with 8 bases aligning to TRBD1. V lost 6 bases and J lost 1; bases outside the gene matches: 6. Germline V gene lookup returns CDR1 LNHDA and CDR2 SQIVND (reference sequence). The CDR3 totals 15 residues. CDR3 nucleotides: TGTGCCAGTAGCTCCGCGGGACAGGGCACAGATACGCAGTATTTT. It translates to CASSSAGQGTDTQYF.

This clone was picked up a small number of times. The chain uses TRBV19 and TRBJ1-2, with a possible D match to TRBD1 (5 bases). The V gene lost 4 bases and the J gene lost 4 bases, with 10 bases spanning the gap. The CDR3 is made up of 13 amino acids. Germline V gene sequence: CDR1 LNHDA, CDR2 SQIVND (reference sequence). CDR3 DNA: TGTGCCAGTAGTAGAGCAGGGTTCTATGGCTACACCTTC. Its translation is CASSRAGFYGYTF.

The gene calls are TRBV7-8 and TRBJ1-1; D uncertain. The germline CDR1 and CDR2 sequences are SGHVS and FQNEAQ. The CDR3 spans 12 residues. V was pared by 2 bases and J by 6 bases, with 7 bases between. The CDR3 is CASSLHRAEAFF. CDR3 DNA sequence: TGTGCCAGCAGCTTACACCGGGCTGAAGCTTTCTTT.

This sequence joins TRBV4-2 and TRBJ2-7; 11 bases agree with TRBD2. The CDR3 has 17 amino acids. CDR1 and CDR2 from the germline V gene are LGHNA and YNFKEQ. J was trimmed by 6 bases and V by 0 bases; bases with no gene match: 10. The CDR3 loop reads CASSQEEGSGGAGEQYF. In DNA, the CDR3 is TGTGCCAGCAGCCAAGAGGAAGGTAGCGGGGGGGCAGGCGAGCAGTACTTC.

This chain connects TRBV6-5 to TRBJ2-2; 7 bases match TRBD2. Germline V CDR1 and CDR2: MNHEY, SVGAGI. CDR3 length: 14 amino acids. V was pared by 6 bases and J by 0 bases, with 1 base of the junction left unmatched. CDR3 residues: CASRGGANTGELFF. For the CDR3, the DNA is TGTGCCAGCAGGGGAGGGGCGAACACCGGGGAGCTGTTTTTT.